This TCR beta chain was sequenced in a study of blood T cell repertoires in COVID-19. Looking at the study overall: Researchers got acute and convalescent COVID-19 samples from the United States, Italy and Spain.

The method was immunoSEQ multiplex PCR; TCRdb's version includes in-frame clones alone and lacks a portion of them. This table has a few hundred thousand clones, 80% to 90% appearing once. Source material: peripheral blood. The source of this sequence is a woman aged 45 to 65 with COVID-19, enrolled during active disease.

The CDR3 DNA reads TGTGCCAGCAGCTTAGACGGCGGGGGCGGGTCCTACAATGAGCAGTTCTTC. This encodes CASSLDGGGGSYNEQFF. The chain carries TRBV7-2 and TRBJ2-1, with D perhaps TRBD2 (7 bases). Germline V gene lookup returns CDR1 SGHTA and CDR2 FQGNSA. The ends were cut back, 1 base at V and 1 base at J, with 14 bases in the middle. This CDR3 has 17 residues.